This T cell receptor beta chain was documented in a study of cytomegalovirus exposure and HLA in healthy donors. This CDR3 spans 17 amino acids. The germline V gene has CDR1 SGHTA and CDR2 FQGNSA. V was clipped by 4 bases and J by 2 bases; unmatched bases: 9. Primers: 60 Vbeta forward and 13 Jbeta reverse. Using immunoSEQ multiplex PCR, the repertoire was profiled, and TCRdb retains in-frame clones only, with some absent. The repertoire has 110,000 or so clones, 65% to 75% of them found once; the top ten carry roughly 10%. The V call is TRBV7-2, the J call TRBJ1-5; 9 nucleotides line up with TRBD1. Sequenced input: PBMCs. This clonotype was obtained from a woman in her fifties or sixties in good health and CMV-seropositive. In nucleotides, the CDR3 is TGTGCCAGCAGCTCCACCGGGACAGGGATTGGCAATCAGCCCCAGCATTTT. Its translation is CASSSTGTGIGNQPQHF.